This T cell receptor beta chain appears in the sequencing data of a study of blood T cell repertoires in COVID-19 (dated by TCRdb to about 2020). With regard to the full study: Collaborator samples came from the United States, Italy and Spain and covered acute and convalescent phases of COVID-19. The material from the prospective study consisted of cDNA or gDNA derived from T cells, B-cell-depleted T cells, or PBMCs. Subjects who had been exposed to COVID-19, were actively infected with it, or had recovered from it provided the deeply sampled blood TCRbeta repertoires that made up the dataset. The repertoires were released in a freely available public database meant as a resource for research on the immune response to SARS-CoV-2. The samples were drawn from two sources: the first 160 participants of the ongoing ImmuneRACE study, and 1,254 subjects contributed by 6 global collaborators. The sample metadata nearly always contained a de-identified subject ID, COVID-19 status, age in years and sex. Where available, HLA class I and class II types were obtained from metadata supplied by the sample provider rather than from assay-based typing.

TCRbeta CDR3 regions were amplified from genomic DNA by means of the immunoSEQ Assay, a bias-controlled multiplex PCR. Concerning the study's data processing: Nucleated cell counts per sample were estimated from amplification of reference gene primers within the assay. To quantify the absolute abundance of each unique TCRbeta CDR3 rearrangement, sequence reads were collapsed and filtered. Productive Simpson clonality was computed per sample as the square root of Simpson's diversity index over productive rearrangements. TCRdb stores this immuneACCESS table with in-frame sequences only. Part of the clones is absent; in the studies checked, under half of the shortfall reflects unresolved V genes, and no reason is known for the rest. V and J calls and clone size follow that table, whereas D and trimming were derived from the DNA. The sample table shows roughly 100,000 clones, and roughly 84% are seen once. Just under 2% of the sample is held by the ten biggest clonotypes.

Collaborating institutions collected whole blood in K2EDTA tubes following their own protocols. Collaborator samples were shipped for TCRbeta analysis as frozen whole blood, isolated PBMCs, or DNA extracted from either sample type. What the authors observed across the whole study: Clinical and demographic metadata were provided uncurated, with the amount varying by source and participant.

In this sample, this clone turned up a few times. The antigen it binds to is not known. It has no much larger one-base neighbor in the sample; base qualities were not kept. The germline V gene (reference sequence) supplies CDR1 LNHDA and CDR2 SQIVND. The junction shows trimming of 7 bases on V and 0 bases on J, plus 16 bases between the germline ends. The CDR3 spans 17 residues, from the cysteine through the phenylalanine. The kept DNA is CDR3 alone, 51 bases in frame from the first base. This receptor was identified in a man aged 65 to 79 with active or convalescent COVID-19. Sequenced input: peripheral blood. The chain couples TRBV19 to TRBJ1-6; TRBD1 is a weak D gene call, 6 bases matching. At the DNA level, the sequence is TGTGCCAGTACCGCGGACAGCCGGCGCTCCTATAATTCACCCCTCCACTTT. The translation is CASTADSRRSYNSPLHF.